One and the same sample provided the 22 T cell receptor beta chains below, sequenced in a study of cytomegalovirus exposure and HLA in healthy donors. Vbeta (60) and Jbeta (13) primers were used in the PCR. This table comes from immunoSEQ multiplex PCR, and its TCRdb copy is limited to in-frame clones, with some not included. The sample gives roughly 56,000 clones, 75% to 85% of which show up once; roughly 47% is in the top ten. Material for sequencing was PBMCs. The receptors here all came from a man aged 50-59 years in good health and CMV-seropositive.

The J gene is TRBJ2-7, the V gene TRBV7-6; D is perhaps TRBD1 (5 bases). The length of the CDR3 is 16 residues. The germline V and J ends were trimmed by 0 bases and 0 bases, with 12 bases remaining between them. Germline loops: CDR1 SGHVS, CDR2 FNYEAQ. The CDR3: CASSLATGAGSYEQYF. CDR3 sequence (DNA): TGTGCCAGCAGCTTAGCAACTGGGGCCGGCTCCTACGAGCAGTACTTC.

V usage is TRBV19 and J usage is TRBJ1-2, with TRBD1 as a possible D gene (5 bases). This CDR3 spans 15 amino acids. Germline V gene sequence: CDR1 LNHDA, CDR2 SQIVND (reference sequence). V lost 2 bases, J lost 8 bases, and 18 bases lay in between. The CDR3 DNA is TGTGCCAGTAGTATAAGGGACTCTTACGTTGAGGGCTACACCTTC. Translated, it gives CASSIRDSYVEGYTF.

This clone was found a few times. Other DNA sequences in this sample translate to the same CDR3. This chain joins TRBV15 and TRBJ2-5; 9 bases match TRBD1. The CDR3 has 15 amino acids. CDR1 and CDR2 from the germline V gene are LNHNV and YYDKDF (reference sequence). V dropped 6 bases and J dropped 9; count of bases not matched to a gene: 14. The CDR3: CATSLQGAPGEPQYF. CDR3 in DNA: TGTGCCACCAGTCTACAGGGGGCGCCTGGGGAGCCCCAGTACTTC. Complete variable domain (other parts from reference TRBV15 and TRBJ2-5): DAMVIQNPRYQVTQFGKPVTLSCSQTLNHNVMYWYQQKSSQAPKLLFHYYDKDFNNEADTPDNFQSRRPNTSFCFLDIRSPGLGDTAMYLCATSLQGAPGEPQYFGPGTRLLVL.

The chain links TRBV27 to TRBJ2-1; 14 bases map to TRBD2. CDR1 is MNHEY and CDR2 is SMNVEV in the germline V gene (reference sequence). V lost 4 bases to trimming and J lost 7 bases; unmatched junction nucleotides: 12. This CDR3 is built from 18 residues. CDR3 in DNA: TGTGCCAGCAGTTCGCCGGGACTAGCGGGAGAAAGAGTAAATGAGCAGTTCTTC. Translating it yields CASSSPGLAGERVNEQFF.

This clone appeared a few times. Here the CDR3 reads CASSLQGQFNTEAFF. DNA for the CDR3: TGCGCCAGCAGCTTGCAGGGCCAGTTCAACACTGAAGCTTTCTTT. The gene calls are TRBV5-1 and TRBJ1-1, with D possibly being TRBD1 (5 bases). Germline V gene sequence: CDR1 SGHRS, CDR2 YFSETQ. The V end lost 1 base, the J end lost 2 bases, and 12 bases lay between the germline ends. The CDR3 has 15 residues. The variable domain in full, with the rest retrieved from reference TRBV5-1 and TRBJ1-1, is KAGVTQTPRYLIKTRGQQVTLSCSPISGHRSVSWYQQTPGQGLQFLFEYFSETQRNKGNFPGRFSGRQFSNSRSEMNVSTLELGDSALYLCASSLQGQFNTEAFFGQGTRLTVV.

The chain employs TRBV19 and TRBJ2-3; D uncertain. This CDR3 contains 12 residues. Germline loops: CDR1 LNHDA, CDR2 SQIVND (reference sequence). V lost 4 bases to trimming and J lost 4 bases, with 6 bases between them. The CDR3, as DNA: TGTGCCAGTAGTAATCTCCCAGATACGCAGTATTTT. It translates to CASSNLPDTQYF. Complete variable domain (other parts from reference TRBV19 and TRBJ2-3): DGGITQSPKYLFRKEGQNVTLSCEQNLNHDAMYWYRQDPGQGLRLIYYSQIVNDFQKGDIAEGYSVSREKKESFPLTVTSAQKNPTAFYLCASSNLPDTQYFGPGTRLTVL.

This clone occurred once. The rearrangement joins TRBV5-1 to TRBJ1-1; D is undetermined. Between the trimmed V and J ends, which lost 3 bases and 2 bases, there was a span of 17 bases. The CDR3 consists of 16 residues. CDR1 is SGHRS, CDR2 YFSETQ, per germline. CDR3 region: CASSSHIVGINTEAFF. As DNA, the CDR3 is TGCGCCAGCAGCTCCCATATTGTTGGCATCAACACTGAAGCTTTCTTT.

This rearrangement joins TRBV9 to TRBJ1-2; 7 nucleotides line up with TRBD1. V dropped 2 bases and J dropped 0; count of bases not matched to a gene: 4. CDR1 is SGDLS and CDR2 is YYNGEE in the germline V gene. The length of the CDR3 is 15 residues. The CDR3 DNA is TGTGCCAGCAGCGTGACCGGGACAGCTAACTATGGCTACACCTTC. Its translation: CASSVTGTANYGYTF.

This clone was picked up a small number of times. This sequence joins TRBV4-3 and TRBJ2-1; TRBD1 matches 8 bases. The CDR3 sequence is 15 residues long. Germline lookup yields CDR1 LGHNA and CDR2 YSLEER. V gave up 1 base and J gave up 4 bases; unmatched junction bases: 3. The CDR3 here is CASSQGTGPYNEQFF. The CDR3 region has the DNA TGCGCCAGCAGCCAAGGGACAGGGCCTTACAATGAGCAGTTCTTC.

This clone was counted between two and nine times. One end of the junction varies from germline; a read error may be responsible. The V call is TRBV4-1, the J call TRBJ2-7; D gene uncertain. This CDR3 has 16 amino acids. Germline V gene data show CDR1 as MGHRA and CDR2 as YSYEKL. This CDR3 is CASSPDAGKGYYEQSF. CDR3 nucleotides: TGCGCCAGCAGCCCAGACGCCGGAAAAGGCTACTACGAGCAGTCCTTC.

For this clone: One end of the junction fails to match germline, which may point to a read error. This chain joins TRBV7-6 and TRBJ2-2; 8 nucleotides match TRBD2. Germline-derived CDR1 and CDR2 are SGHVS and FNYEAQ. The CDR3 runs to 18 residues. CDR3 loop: CAISSLPKTSVSTGELFF. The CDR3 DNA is TGTGCCATCAGCTCCCTACCTAAGACTAGCGTGAGCACCGGGGAGCTGTTTTTT.

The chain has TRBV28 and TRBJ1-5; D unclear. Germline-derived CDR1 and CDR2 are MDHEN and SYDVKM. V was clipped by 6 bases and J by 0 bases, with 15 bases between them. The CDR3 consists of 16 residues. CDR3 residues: CASSLAWADSNQPQHF. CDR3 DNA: TGTGCCAGCAGCCTGGCATGGGCAGATAGCAATCAGCCCCAGCATTTT. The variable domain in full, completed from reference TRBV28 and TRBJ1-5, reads DVKVTQSSRYLVKRTGEKVFLECVQDMDHENMFWYRQDPGLGLRLIYFSYDVKMKEKGDIPEGYSVSREKKERFSLILESASTNQTSMYLCASSLAWADSNQPQHFGDGTRLSIL.

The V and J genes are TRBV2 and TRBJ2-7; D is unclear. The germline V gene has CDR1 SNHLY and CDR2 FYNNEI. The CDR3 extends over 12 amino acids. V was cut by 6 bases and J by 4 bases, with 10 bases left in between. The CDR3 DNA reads TGTGCCAGCAGAAACGACATTTACGAGCAGTACTTC. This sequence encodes CASRNDIYEQYF.

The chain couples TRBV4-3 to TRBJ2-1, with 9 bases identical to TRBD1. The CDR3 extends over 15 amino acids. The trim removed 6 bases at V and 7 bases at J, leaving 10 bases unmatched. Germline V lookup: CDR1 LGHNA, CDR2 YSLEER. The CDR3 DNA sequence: TGCGCCAGCAGTCGCGGACAGGGGACTGGGAATGAGCAGTTCTTC. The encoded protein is CASSRGQGTGNEQFF.

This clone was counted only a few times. CDR3: CASSTPPPRVTEAFF. CDR3 DNA: TGTGCCAGTAGTACCCCCCCACCGCGGGTCACTGAAGCTTTCTTT. The rearrangement joins TRBV19 to TRBJ1-1; D is unclear. Germline values: CDR1 LNHDA, CDR2 SQIVND (reference sequence). The CDR3 is 15 residues long. V lost 4 bases and J lost 4, with 16 bases in between.

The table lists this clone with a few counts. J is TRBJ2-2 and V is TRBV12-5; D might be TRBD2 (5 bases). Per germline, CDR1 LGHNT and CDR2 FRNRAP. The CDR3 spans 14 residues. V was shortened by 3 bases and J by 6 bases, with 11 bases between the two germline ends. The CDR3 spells CASGFNLAPGELFF. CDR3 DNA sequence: TGTGCTAGTGGTTTTAATCTAGCCCCCGGGGAGCTGTTTTTT.

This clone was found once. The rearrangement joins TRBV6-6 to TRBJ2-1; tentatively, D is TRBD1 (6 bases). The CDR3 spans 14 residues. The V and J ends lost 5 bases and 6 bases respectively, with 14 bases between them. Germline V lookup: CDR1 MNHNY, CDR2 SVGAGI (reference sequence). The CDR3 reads CASSNRVGRNEQFF. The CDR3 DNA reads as TGTGCCAGCAGTAACAGGGTGGGGCGCAATGAGCAGTTCTTC.

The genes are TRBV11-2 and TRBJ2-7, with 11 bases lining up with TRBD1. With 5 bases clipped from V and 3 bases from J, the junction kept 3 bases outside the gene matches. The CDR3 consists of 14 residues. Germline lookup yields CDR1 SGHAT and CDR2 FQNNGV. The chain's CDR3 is CASSPGTGGYEQYF. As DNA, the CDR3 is TGTGCCAGCAGCCCGGGGACAGGGGGCTACGAGCAGTACTTC.

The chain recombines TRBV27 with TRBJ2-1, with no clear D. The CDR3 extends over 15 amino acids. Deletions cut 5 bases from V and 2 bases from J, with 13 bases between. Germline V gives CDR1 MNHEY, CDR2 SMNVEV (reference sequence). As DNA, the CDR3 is TGTGCCAGCAGTAAAGGAGACTCAACCTACAATGAGCAGTTCTTC. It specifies CASSKGDSTYNEQFF.

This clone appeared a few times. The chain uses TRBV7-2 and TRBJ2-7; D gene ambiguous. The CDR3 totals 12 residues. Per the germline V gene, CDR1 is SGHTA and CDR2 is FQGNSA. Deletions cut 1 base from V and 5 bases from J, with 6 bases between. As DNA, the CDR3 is TGTGCCAGCAGCTTAGTAGTTAACGAGCAGTACTTC. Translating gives CASSLVVNEQYF.

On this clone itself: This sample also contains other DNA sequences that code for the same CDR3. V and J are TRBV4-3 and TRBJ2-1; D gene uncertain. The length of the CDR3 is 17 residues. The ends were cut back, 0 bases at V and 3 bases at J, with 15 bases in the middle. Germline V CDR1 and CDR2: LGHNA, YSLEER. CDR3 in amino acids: CASSQDMIVLIYNEQFF. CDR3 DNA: TGCGCCAGCAGCCAAGATATGATAGTATTGATCTACAATGAGCAGTTCTTC.

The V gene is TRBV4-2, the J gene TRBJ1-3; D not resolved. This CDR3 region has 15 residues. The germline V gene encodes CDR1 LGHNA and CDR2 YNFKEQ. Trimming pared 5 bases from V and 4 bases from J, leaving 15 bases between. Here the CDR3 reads CASSSHFNSGNTIYF. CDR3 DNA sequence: TGTGCCAGCAGCTCCCACTTTAATTCCGGAAACACCATATATTTT.